The clone carrying this T cell receptor beta chain has a handful of counts. The use of a sample-barcoded 5' primer and a J-beta primer mix characterized a second PCR of roughly 7 to 11 cycles. Every cDNA molecule carried a tag from a template-switch adaptor bearing 12 random nucleotides. The yield of each sample was at least 2.5 million CDR3-containing paired-end reads. TCRdb re-called the 5' RACE reads with MiXCR, one entry per CDR3 protein. This table has about 1.1 million distinct CDR3 sequences, 30% to 40% appearing once. The data derive from a study of blood T cells in healthy people across ages. The CDR3 consists of 15 residues. Germline V gene data show CDR1 as DFQATT and CDR2 as SNEGSKA (reference sequence). The germline V and J ends were trimmed by 0 bases and 0 bases, with 11 bases remaining between them.

What was sequenced was blood. The source is a man aged 18 to 29 in good health. The rearrangement links TRBV20-1 to TRBJ1-2; D is unresolved. The CDR3 coding sequence is TGCAGTGCTAGAGATCTGACAAGGGCTAACTATGGCTACACCTTC. It is translated as CSARDLTRANYGYTF.